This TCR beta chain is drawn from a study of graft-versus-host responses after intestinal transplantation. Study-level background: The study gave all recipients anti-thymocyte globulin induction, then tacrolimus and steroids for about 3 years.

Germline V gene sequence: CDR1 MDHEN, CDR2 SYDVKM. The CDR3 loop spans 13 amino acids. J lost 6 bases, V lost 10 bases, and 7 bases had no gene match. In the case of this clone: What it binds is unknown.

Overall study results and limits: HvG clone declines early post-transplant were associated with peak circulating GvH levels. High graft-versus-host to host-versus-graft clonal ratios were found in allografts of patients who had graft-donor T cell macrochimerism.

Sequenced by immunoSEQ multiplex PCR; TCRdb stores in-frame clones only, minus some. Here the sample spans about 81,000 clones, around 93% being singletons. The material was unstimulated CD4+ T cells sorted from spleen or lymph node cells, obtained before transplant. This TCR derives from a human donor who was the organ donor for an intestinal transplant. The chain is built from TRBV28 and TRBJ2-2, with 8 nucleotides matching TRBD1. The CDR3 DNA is TGTGCCACCCTACAGGGGGTGGCCGGGGAGCTGTTTTTT. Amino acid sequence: CATLQGVAGELFF.